These 9 T cell receptor beta chains came from one sample sequenced in a study of early T cells in non-severe SARS-CoV-2 infection. TCRdb called the 5' RACE reads again in MiXCR, with one record for every CDR3 protein. Of 68,000 or so distinct CDR3 sequences listed, approximately 10% were seen once; the top ten hold 6.4%. The sample consisted of whole blood. The receptors stem from an adult who was a healthcare worker with PCR-confirmed SARS-CoV-2 infection or an uninfected control (not recorded which).

The J gene is TRBJ1-5, the V gene TRBV15; maybe TRBD1 (5 bases). The CDR3 length is 14 residues. The germline V gene encodes CDR1 LNHNV and CDR2 YYDKDF (reference sequence). Trimming cost V 3 bases and J 11 bases, with 17 bases left between them. CDR3 DNA sequence: TGTGCCACCAGCAGGAGAAGCGGTACGGGGGCCCAGCATTTT. It codes for CATSRRSGTGAQHF.

The chain joins TRBV29-1 to TRBJ2-1; a weak D match, TRBD2 (6 bases). V was shortened by 1 base and J by 10 bases, with 8 bases between the two germline ends. The CDR3 has 11 residues. Germline V gene lookup returns CDR1 SQVTM and CDR2 ANQGSEA. This CDR3 is CSVEGLGEQFF. CDR3 nucleotide sequence: TGCAGCGTTGAAGGACTAGGCGAGCAGTTCTTC.

A few counts support this clonotype. The chain couples TRBV7-6 to TRBJ2-1; a weak D match, TRBD2 (6 bases). Trimming removed 1 base from V and 0 bases from J, with 16 bases in between. The CDR3 has 18 residues. In germline, CDR1 is SGHVS, CDR2 FNYEAQ. CDR3: CASSLGVGDSSSYNEQFF. For the CDR3, the DNA is TGTGCCAGCAGCTTAGGAGTAGGGGACTCCAGCTCCTACAATGAGCAGTTCTTC.

This sequence joins TRBV5-1 and TRBJ1-2; maybe TRBD1 (5 bases). This CDR3 contains 16 residues. The V gene lost 1 base and the J gene lost 4 bases, with 17 bases spanning the gap. Germline V gene sequence: CDR1 SGHRS, CDR2 YFSETQ. DNA of the CDR3: TGCGCCAGCAGCTTGTCCCAGGCGCGGGGGATCTATGGCTACACCTTC. Its protein is CASSLSQARGIYGYTF.

A few counts support this clonotype. The chain is built from TRBV9 and TRBJ2-1; D call uncertain. CDR1 and CDR2 (germline): SGDLS, YYNGEE. The CDR3 has 14 residues. Trimming stripped 3 bases from V and 3 bases from J, with 10 bases between. The CDR3 loop is CASSGMGFYNEQFF. The CDR3 DNA is TGTGCCAGCAGCGGGATGGGCTTCTACAATGAGCAGTTCTTC. The entire variable domain, with the rest obtained from reference TRBV9 and TRBJ2-1, is as follows: DSGVTQTPKHLITATGQRVTLRCSPRSGDLSVYWYQQSLDQGLQFLIQYYNGEERAKGNILERFSAQQFPDLHSELNLSSLELGDSALYFCASSGMGFYNEQFFGPGTRLTVL.

This clonotype occurred a few times. The rearrangement uses TRBV20-1 and TRBJ1-1; the D is unclear. Germline V lookup: CDR1 DFQATT, CDR2 SNEGSKA (reference sequence). V was trimmed by 7 bases and J by 0 bases, leaving 9 bases between them. The length of the CDR3 is 12 residues. The CDR3 DNA is TGCAGTGTCTCACAGTTGAACACTGAAGCTTTCTTT. It translates to CSVSQLNTEAFF.

This clonotype was counted only a few times. This sequence joins TRBV29-1 and TRBJ1-5, with 10 bases aligning to TRBD1. This CDR3 comprises 12 residues. With V trimmed by 6 bases and J by 7 bases, 3 bases remained unmatched. Germline assignment: CDR1 SQVTM and CDR2 ANQGSEA. For the CDR3, the DNA is TGCAGCGTAGGGACAGGGGACCAGCCCCAGCATTTT. Protein sequence: CSVGTGDQPQHF.

The CDR3 bases are TGTGCCAGCAGTTTCCAGTATAGCAATCAGCCCCAGCATTTT. It encodes CASSFQYSNQPQHF. The chain recombines TRBV28 with TRBJ1-5; D unresolved. Trimming removed 3 bases from V and 0 bases from J, with 6 bases in between. This CDR3 spans 14 amino acids. Germline-derived CDR1 and CDR2 are MDHEN and SYDVKM. Using reference TRBV28 and TRBJ1-5 for the parts outside the CDR3, the full variable domain is DVKVTQSSRYLVKRTGEKVFLECVQDMDHENMFWYRQDPGLGLRLIYFSYDVKMKEKGDIPEGYSVSREKKERFSLILESASTNQTSMYLCASSFQYSNQPQHFGDGTRLSIL.

This clonotype occurred many times. The gene calls are TRBV2 and TRBJ2-2, with TRBD2 matching over 9 bases. V shed 7 bases, J shed 0 bases, and the junction held 3 bases outside the gene matches. This CDR3 contains 15 residues. Germline CDR1 and CDR2: SNHLY and FYNNEI. CDR3 sequence (DNA): TGTGCCAGCAATGGACTAGCGTCGAACACCGGGGAGCTGTTTTTT. Translated, it gives CASNGLASNTGELFF.